This T cell receptor beta chain was profiled in a study of T cells in Graves' hyperthyroidism and ophthalmopathy. Amplified TCR beta CDR3 regions came from RNA transcripts. HTBI primers were used for first-round RT-PCR of the TCR CDR3. TCRdb ran MiXCR on the multiplex PCR reads and lists one entry per CDR3 protein. The sample has hundreds of thousands of distinct CDR3 sequences; around 39% are singletons. The CDR3 length is 13 residues. The ends were cut back, 5 bases at V and 5 bases at J, with 12 bases in the middle. This clonotype was seen only a few times. The antigen remains unidentified. Study-level points and caveats: Researchers found most expanded thyroid clonotypes above 0.001 in blood as well.

The sequenced material came from blood. J is TRBJ1-1 and V is TRBV12-3 or TRBV12-4; D not resolved. This TCR derives from a man between 18 and 35 years old with Graves' hyperthyroidism. CDR3 sequence reads: CASSIDIETEAFF. The CDR3, as DNA: TGTGCCAGCAGTATTGACATCGAGACTGAAGCTTTCTTT.